The entry below gives a single TCR beta chain sequence along with its context. Its antigen is as yet unknown. This sample stems from a study of blood T cells in healthy people across ages. Study details: About one barcoded beta molecule per two T cells was the capture yield of template switching.

The CDR3 sequence is 16 residues long. Study-wide findings and caveats: A roughly linear fall in TCR beta diversity per million T cells was seen with increasing age.

For the second PCR, which ran for about 7 to 11 cycles, a sample-barcoded 5' primer and a J-beta primer mix were used. MiXCR was run by TCRdb on the 5' RACE reads, yielding one entry per CDR3 protein. The sample includes hundreds of thousands of distinct CDR3 sequences, roughly 53% of them seen just once. The source material was blood. This sequence joins TRBV21-1 and TRBJ2-4; TRBD1, the table's D call, lacks a check against the DNA. TRBV21-1 is classified as a pseudogene. The sequence derives from a man aged 55 to 69 in good health. CDR3 amino acids: CASSKHLAGTKNIQYF. The DNA of the CDR3 is TGTGCCAGCAGCAAACATCTTGCAGGGACAAAAAACATTCAGTACTTC.